This entry concerns a single TCR beta chain. Germline CDR1 is SGDLS and CDR2 is YYNGEE. The ends lost 2 bases at V and 1 base at J; junction bases unmatched: 16. The CDR3 extends over 19 amino acids. The sample originates from a study of OX40 agonist ivuxolimab in advanced cancers. TCRdb's copy holds only in-frame clones and misses some; the assay was immunoSEQ multiplex PCR. The sample carries over 100,000 clones, 90% recorded once. The V and J genes are TRBV9 and TRBJ1-2; 8 bases match TRBD1. The sequence was collected from an adult with an advanced solid tumor such as melanoma, head and neck, liver or kidney cancer. This sample comprised CD4+ or CD8+ T cells sorted from blood, obtained in a trial of the OX40 agonist ivuxolimab. This CDR3 is CASSVSGGTGIRLNYGYTF. CDR3 nucleotide sequence: TGTGCCAGCAGCGTCTCAGGGGGGACAGGCATCCGGCTTAACTATGGCTACACCTTC.